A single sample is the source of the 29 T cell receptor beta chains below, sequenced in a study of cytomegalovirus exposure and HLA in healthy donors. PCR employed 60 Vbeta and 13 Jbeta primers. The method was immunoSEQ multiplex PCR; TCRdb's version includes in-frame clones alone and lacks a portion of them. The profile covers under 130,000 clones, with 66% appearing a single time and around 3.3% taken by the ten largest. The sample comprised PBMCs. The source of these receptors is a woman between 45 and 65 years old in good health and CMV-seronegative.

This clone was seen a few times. CDR3 DNA sequence: TGTGCCAGCAGCAAGCGCCAGGGACAGGGGTATGGCTACACCTTC. Its translation: CASSKRQGQGYGYTF. The rearrangement links TRBV11-3 to TRBJ1-2, with TRBD1 identical over 10 bases. Germline-derived CDR1 and CDR2 are SGHNT and YENEEA. The CDR3 contains 15 residues. Trimming at V came to 5 bases and at J to 5 bases, leaving 8 bases not matched to a gene.

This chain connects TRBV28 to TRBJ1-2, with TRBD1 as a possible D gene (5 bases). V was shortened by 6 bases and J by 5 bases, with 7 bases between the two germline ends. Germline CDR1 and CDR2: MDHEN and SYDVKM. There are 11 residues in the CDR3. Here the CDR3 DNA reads TGTGCCAGCAGCGCAGGGTATGGCTACACCTTC. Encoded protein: CASSAGYGYTF.

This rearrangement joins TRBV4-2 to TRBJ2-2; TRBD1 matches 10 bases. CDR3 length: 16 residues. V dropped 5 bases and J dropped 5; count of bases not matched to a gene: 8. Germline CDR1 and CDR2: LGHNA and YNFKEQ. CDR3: CASSTTGTGVTGELFF. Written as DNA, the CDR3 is TGTGCCAGCAGCACAACCGGGACAGGGGTTACCGGGGAGCTGTTTTTT.

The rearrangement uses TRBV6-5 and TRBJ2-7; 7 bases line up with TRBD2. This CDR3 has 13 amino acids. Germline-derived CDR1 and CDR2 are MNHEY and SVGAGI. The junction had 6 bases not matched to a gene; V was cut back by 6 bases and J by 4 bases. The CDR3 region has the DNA TGTGCCAGCAGGCCAGCGGGAAATTACGAGCAGTACTTC. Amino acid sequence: CASRPAGNYEQYF.

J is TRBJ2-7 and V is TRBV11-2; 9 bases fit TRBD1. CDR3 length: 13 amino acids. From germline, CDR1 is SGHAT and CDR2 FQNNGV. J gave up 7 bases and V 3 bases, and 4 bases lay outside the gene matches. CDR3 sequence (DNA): TGTGCCAGCAGCTTGGGACAGGGTCATGAGCAGTACTTC. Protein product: CASSLGQGHEQYF.

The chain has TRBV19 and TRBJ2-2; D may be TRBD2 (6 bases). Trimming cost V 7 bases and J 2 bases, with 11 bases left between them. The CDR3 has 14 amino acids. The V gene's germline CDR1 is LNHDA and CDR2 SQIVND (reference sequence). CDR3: CASNGGANTGELFF. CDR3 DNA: TGTGCCAGTAACGGGGGAGCCAACACCGGGGAGCTGTTTTTT.

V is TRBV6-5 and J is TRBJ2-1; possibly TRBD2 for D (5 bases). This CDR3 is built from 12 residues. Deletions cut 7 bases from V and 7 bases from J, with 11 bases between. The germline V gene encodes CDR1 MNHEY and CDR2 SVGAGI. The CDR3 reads CASNDGENEQFF. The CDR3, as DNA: TGTGCCAGCAACGACGGGGAAAATGAGCAGTTCTTC.

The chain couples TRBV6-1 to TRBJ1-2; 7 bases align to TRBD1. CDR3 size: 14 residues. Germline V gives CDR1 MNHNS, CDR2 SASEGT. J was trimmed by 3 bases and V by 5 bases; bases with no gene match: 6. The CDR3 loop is CASSPRQGDYGYTF. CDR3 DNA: TGTGCCAGCAGTCCCCGACAGGGAGACTATGGCTACACCTTC.

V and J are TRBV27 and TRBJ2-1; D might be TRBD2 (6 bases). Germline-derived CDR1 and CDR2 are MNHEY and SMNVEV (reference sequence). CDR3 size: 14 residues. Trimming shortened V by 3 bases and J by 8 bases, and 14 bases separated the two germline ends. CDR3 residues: CASSFGGGGDEQFF. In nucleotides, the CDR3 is TGTGCCAGCAGTTTTGGGGGAGGTGGAGATGAGCAGTTCTTC.

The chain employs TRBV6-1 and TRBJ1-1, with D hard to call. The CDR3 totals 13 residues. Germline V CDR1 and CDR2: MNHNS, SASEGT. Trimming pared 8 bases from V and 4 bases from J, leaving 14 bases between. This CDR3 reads CASWALGSTEAFF. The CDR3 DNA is TGTGCCAGCTGGGCTCTGGGCAGCACTGAAGCTTTCTTT.

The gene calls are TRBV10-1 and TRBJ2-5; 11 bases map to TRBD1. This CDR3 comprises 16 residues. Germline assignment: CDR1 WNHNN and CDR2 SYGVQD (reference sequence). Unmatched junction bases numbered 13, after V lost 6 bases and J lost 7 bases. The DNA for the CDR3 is TGCGCCAGCAGGGTGGGACAGGGGGTGTTAGTAGGGACCCAGTACTTC. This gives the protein CASRVGQGVLVGTQYF.

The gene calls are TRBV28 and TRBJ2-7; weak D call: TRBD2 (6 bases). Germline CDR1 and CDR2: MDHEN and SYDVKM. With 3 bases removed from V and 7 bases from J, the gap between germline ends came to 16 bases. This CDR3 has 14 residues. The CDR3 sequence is CASSLQGGISEQYF. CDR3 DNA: TGTGCCAGCAGTTTGCAGGGAGGAATTTCGGAGCAGTACTTC.

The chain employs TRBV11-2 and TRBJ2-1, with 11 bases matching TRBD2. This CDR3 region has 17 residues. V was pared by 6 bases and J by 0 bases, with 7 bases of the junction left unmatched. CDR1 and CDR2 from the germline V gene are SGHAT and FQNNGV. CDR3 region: CASRPPSGRSSYNEQFF. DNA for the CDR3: TGTGCCAGCAGACCCCCTAGCGGGAGGAGCTCCTACAATGAGCAGTTCTTC.

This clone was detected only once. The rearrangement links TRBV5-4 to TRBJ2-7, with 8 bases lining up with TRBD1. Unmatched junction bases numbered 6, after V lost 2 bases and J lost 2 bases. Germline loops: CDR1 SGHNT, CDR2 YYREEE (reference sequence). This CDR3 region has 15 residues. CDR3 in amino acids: CASSLGQGSPYEQYF. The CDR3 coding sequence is TGTGCCAGCAGCTTAGGACAGGGTAGCCCCTACGAGCAGTACTTC.

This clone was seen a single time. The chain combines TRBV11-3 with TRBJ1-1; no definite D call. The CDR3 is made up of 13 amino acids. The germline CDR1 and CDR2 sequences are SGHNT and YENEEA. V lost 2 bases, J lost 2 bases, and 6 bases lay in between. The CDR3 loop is CASSLFPNTEAFF. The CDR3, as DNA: TGTGCCAGCAGCTTATTCCCTAACACTGAAGCTTTCTTT.

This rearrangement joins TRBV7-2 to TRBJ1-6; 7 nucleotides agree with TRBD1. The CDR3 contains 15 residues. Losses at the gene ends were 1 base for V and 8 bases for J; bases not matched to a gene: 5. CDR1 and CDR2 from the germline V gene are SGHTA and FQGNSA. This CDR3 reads CASSLGTGAYSPLHF. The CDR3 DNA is TGTGCCAGCAGCTTAGGGACAGGCGCCTATTCACCCCTCCACTTT.

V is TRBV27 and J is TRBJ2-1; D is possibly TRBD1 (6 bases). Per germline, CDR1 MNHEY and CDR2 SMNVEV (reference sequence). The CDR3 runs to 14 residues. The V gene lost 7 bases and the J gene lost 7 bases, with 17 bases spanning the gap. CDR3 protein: CASTYRQETNEQFF. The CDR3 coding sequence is TGTGCCAGCACCTATCGACAGGAGACGAATGAGCAGTTCTTC.

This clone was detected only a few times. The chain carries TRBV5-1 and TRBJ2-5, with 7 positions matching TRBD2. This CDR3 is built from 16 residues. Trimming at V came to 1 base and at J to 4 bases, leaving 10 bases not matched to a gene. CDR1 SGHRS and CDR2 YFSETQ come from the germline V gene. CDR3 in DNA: TGCGCCAGCAGCTTGAACGGGCTAGCGGTGGGAGAGACCCAGTACTTC. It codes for CASSLNGLAVGETQYF. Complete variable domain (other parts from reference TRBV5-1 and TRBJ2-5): KAGVTQTPRYLIKTRGQQVTLSCSPISGHRSVSWYQQTPGQGLQFLFEYFSETQRNKGNFPGRFSGRQFSNSRSEMNVSTLELGDSALYLCASSLNGLAVGETQYFGPGTRLLVL.

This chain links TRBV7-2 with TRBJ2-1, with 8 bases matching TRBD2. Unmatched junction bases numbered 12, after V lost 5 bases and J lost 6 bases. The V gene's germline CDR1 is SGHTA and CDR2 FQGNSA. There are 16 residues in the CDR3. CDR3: CASSPGSLGGVNEQFF. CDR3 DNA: TGTGCCAGCAGCCCAGGCTCACTCGGGGGGGTCAATGAGCAGTTCTTC. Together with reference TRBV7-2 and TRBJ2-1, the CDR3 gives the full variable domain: GAGVSQSPSNKVTEKGKDVELRCDPISGHTALYWYRQSLGQGLEFLIYFQGNSAPDKSGLPSDRFSAERTGGSVSTLTIQRTQQEDSAVYLCASSPGSLGGVNEQFFGPGTRLTVL.

DNA for the CDR3: TGTGCCAGCAGCTTATGGGGCGGGGGAGGGTACAATGAGCAGTTCTTC. Its translation: CASSLWGGGGYNEQFF. The V call is TRBV7-3, the J call TRBJ2-1; the match to TRBD2 covers 7 bases. The CDR3 is 16 amino acids. Germline V gene lookup returns CDR1 SGHTA and CDR2 FQGTGA. V was clipped by 2 bases and J by 4 bases; unmatched bases: 8. The full variable domain, with the rest looked up from reference TRBV7-3 and TRBJ2-1, is GAGVSQTPSNKVTEKGKYVELRCDPISGHTALYWYRQSLGQGPEFLIYFQGTGAADDSGLPNDRFFAVRPEGSVSTLKIQRTERGDSAVYLCASSLWGGGGYNEQFFGPGTRLTVL.

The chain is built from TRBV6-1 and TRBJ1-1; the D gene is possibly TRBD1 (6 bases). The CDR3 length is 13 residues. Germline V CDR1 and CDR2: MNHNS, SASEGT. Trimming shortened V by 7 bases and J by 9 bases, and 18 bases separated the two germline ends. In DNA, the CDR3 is TGTGCCAGCACCGGGACACTCCTTGGGCAAGCTTTCTTT. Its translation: CASTGTLLGQAFF.

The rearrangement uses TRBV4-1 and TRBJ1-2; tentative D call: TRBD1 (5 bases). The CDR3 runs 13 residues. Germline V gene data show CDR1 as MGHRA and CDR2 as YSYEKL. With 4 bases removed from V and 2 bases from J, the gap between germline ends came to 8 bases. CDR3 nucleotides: TGCGCCAGCAGCCTACAGGAAAACTATGGCTACACCTTC. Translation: CASSLQENYGYTF.

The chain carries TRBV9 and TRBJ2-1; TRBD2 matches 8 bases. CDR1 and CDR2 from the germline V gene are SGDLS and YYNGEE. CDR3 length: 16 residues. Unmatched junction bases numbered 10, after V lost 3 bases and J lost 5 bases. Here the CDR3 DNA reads TGTGCCAGCAGCGAAACCGGGACTAGGGCCGACAATGAGCAGTTCTTC. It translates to CASSETGTRADNEQFF.

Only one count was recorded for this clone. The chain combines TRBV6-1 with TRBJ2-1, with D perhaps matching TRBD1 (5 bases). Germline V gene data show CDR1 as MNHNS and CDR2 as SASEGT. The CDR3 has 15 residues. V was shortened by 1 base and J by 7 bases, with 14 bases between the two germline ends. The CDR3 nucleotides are TGTGCCAGCAGTGAAGGGTCAGCTCCAGGGAATGAGCAGTTCTTC. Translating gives CASSEGSAPGNEQFF.

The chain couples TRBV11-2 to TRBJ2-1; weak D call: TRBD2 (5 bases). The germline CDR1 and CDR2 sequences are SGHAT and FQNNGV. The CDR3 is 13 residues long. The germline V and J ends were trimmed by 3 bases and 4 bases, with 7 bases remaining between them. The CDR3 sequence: CASSFTRYNEQFF. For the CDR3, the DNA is TGTGCCAGCAGCTTCACTAGATACAATGAGCAGTTCTTC. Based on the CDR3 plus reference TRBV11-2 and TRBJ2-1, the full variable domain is EAGVAQSPRYKIIEKRQSVAFWCNPISGHATLYWYQQILGQGPKLLIQFQNNGVVDDSQLPKDRFSAERLKGVDSTLKIQPAKLEDSAVYLCASSFTRYNEQFFGPGTRLTVL.

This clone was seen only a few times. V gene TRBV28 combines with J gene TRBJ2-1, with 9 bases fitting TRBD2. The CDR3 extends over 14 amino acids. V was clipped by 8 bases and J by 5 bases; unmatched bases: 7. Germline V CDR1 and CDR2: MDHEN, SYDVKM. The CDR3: CASETSGPDNEQFF. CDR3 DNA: TGTGCCAGCGAAACTAGCGGGCCCGACAATGAGCAGTTCTTC.

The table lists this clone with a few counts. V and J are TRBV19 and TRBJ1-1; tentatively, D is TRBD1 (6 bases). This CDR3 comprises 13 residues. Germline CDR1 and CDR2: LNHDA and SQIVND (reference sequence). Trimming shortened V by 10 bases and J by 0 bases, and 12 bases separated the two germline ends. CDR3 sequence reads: CATTDSLNTEAFF. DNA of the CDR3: TGTGCCACCACGGACAGCCTGAACACTGAAGCTTTCTTT.

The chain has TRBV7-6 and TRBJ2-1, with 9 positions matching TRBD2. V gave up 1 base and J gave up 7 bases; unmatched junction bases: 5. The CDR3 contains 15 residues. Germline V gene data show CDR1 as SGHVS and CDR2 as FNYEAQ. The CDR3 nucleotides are TGTGCCAGCAGCTTAGGTAGCGGGGGCCTAAATGAGCAGTTCTTC. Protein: CASSLGSGGLNEQFF.

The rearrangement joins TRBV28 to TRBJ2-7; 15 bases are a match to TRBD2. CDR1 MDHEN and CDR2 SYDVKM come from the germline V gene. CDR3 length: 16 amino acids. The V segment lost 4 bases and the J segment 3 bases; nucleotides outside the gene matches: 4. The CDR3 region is CASSSMGLAGGYEQYF. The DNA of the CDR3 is TGTGCCAGCAGTTCCATGGGACTAGCGGGGGGCTACGAGCAGTACTTC.